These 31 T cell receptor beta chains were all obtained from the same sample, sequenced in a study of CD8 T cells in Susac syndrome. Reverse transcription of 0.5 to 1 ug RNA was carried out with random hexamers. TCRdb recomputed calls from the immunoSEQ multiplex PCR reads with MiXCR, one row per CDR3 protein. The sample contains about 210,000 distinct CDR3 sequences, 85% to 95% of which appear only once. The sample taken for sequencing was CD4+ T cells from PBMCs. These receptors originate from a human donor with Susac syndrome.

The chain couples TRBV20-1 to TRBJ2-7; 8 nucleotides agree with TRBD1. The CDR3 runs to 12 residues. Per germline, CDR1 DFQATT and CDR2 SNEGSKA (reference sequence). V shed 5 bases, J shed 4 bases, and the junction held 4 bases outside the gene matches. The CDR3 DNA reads TGCAGTGCTTCGACAGGGGAATACGAGCAGTACTTC. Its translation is CSASTGEYEQYF.

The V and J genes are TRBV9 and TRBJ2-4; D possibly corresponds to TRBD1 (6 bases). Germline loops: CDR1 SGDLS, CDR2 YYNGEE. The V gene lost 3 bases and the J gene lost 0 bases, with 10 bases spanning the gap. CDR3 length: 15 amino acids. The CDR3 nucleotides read TGTGCCAGCAGCGAGGGGGTGTTAGCCAAAAACATTCAGTACTTC. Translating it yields CASSEGVLAKNIQYF.

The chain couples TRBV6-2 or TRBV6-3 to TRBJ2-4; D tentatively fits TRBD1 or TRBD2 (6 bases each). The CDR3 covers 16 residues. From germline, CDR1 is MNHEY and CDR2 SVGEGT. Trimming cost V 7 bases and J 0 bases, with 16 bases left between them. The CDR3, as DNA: TGTGCCAGCACCAAAGGCGGGACAATAGCCAAAAACATTCAGTACTTC. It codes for CASTKGGTIAKNIQYF.

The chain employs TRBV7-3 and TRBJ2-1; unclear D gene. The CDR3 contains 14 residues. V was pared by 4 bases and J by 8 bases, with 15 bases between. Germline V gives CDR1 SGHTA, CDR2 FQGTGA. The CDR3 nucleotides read TGTGCCAGCAGCTACGGGCCCCAACGGCATGAGCAGTTCTTC. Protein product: CASSYGPQRHEQFF.

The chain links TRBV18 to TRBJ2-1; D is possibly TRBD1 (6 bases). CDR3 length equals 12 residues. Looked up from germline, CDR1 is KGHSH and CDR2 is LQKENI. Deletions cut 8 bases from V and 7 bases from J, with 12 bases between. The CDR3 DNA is TGTGCCAGCACCTACGGACAGAATGAGCAGTTCTTC. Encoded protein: CASTYGQNEQFF. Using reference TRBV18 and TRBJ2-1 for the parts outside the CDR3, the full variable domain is NAGVMQNPRHLVRRRGQEARLRCSPMKGHSHVYWYRQLPEEGLKFMVYLQKENIIDESGMPKERFSAEFPKEGPSILRIQQVVRGDSAAYFCASTYGQNEQFFGPGTRLTVL.

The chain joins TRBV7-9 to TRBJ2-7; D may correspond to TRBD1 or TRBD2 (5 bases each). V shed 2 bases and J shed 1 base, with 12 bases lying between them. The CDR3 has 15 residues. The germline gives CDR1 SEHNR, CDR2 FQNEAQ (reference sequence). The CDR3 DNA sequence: TGTGCCAGCAGCTTATTGCCGGGACCTTCCTACGAGCAGTACTTC. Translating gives CASSLLPGPSYEQYF.

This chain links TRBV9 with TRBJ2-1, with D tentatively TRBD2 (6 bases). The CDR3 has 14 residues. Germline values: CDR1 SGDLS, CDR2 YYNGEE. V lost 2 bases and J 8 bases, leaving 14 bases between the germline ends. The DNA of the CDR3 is TGTGCCAGCAGCGTCGGGGCCGTAGCGGATGAGCAGTTCTTC. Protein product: CASSVGAVADEQFF.

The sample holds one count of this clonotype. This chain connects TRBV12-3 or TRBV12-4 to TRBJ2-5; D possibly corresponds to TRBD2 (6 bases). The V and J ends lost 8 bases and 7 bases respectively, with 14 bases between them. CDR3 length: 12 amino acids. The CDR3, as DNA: TGTGCCAGCTCACAGGAGGGTTGGACCCAGTACTTC. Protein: CASSQEGWTQYF.

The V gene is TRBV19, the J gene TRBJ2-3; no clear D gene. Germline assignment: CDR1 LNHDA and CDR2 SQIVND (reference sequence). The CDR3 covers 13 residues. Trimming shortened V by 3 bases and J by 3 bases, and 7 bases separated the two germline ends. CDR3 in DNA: TGTGCCAGTAGTATCTCCCATACAGATACGCAGTATTTT. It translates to CASSISHTDTQYF.

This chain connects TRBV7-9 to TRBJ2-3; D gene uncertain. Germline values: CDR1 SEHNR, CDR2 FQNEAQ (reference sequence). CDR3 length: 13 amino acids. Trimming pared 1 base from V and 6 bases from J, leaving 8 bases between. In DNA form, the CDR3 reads TGTGCCAGCAGCTTAGTGCAGCTGGATACGCAGTATTTT. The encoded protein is CASSLVQLDTQYF.

The CDR3, as DNA: TGCAGTGCTAGAGATCGGGCCCCACCCTACGAGCAGTACTTC. Its protein product is CSARDRAPPYEQYF. The rearrangement links TRBV20-1 to TRBJ2-7; D not certain. V lost 0 bases and J 2 bases, leaving 11 bases between the germline ends. The length of the CDR3 is 14 residues. Germline V gives CDR1 DFQATT, CDR2 SNEGSKA (reference sequence).

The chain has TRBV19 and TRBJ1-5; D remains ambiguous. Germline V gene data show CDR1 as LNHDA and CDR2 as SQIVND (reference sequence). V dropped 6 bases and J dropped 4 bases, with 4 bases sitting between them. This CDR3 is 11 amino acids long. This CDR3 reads CASSPNQPQHF. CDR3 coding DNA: TGTGCCAGTAGCCCGAATCAGCCCCAGCATTTT.

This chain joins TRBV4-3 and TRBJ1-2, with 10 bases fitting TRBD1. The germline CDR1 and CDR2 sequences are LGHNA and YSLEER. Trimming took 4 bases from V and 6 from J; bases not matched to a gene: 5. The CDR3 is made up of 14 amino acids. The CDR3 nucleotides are TGCGCCAGCAGCCCCGGGACAGGGGAGGATGGCTACACCTTC. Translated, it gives CASSPGTGEDGYTF.

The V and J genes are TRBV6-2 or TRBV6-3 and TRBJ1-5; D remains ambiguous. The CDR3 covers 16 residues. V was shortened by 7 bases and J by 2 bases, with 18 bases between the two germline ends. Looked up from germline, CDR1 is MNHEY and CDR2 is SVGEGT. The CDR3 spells CASTPRTGSGNQPQHF. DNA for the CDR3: TGTGCCAGCACCCCCAGGACGGGGTCGGGCAATCAGCCCCAGCATTTT.

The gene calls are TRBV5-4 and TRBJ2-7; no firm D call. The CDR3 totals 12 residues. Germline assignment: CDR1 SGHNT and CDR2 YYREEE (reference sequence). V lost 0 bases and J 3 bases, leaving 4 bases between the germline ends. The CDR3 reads CASSLDNYEQYF. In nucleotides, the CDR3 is TGTGCCAGCAGCTTGGATAACTACGAGCAGTACTTC. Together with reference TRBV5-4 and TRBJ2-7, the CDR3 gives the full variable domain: ETGVTQSPTHLIKTRGQQVTLRCSSQSGHNTVSWYQQALGQGPQFIFQYYREEENGRGNFPPRFSGLQFPNYSSELNVNALELDDSALYLCASSLDNYEQYFGPGTRLTVT.

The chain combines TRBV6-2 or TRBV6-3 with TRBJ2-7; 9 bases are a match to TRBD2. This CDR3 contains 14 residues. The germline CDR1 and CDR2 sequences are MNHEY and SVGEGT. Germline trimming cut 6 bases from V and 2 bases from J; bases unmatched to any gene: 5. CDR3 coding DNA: TGTGCCAGCAGGAAGGCGGGGGGGACCTACGAGCAGTACTTC. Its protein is CASRKAGGTYEQYF.

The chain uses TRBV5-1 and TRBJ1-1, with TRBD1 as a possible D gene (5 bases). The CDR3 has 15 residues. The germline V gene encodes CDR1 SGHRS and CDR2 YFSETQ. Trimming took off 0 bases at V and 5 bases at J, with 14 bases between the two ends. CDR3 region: CASSLVMGGSTEAFF. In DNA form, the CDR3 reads TGCGCCAGCAGCTTGGTCATGGGGGGGAGTACTGAAGCTTTCTTT.

CDR3 sequence (DNA): TGTGCCTGGGAAGAGGACAGGGGCTACGAGCAGTACTTC. Translating it yields CAWEEDRGYEQYF. The rearrangement links TRBV30 to TRBJ2-7, with 9 bases fitting TRBD1. Germline V CDR1 and CDR2: GTSNPN, SVGIG (reference sequence). This CDR3 contains 13 residues. The V gene end was trimmed by 5 bases and the J gene end by 3 bases; junction bases not matched to a gene: 5.

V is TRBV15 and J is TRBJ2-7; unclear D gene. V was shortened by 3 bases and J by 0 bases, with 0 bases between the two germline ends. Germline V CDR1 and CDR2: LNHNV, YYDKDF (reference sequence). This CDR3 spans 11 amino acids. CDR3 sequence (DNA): TGTGCCACCAGCAGCTCCTACGAGCAGTACTTC. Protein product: CATSSSYEQYF.

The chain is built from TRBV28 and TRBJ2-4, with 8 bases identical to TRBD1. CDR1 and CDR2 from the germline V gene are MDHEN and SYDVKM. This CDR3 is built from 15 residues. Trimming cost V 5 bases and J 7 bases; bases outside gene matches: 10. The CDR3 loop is CASSPPAQGVNIQYF. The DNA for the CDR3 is TGTGCCAGCAGTCCTCCGGCACAGGGGGTCAACATTCAGTACTTC.

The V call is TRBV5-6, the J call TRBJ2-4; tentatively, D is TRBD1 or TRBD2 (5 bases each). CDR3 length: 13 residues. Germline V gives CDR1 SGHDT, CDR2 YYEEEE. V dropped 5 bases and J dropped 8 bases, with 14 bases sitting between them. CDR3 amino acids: CASSPGPRHIQYF. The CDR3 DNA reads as TGTGCCAGCAGTCCGGGGCCTCGGCACATTCAGTACTTC.

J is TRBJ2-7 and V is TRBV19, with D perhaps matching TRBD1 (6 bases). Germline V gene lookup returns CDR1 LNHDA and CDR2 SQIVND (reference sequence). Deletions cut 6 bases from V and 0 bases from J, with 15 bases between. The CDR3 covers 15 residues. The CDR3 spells CASRRGTTSSYEQYF. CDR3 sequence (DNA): TGTGCCAGTAGGAGGGGGACAACAAGCTCCTACGAGCAGTACTTC.

The CDR3 protein is CASSPLAVRADTQYF. The CDR3 nucleotides read TGTGCCAGCAGCCCTCTGGCAGTTCGGGCAGATACGCAGTATTTT. The genes are TRBV9 and TRBJ2-3; D unresolved. Germline values: CDR1 SGDLS, CDR2 YYNGEE. Trimming shortened V by 4 bases and J by 4 bases, and 16 bases separated the two germline ends. The CDR3 loop spans 15 amino acids.

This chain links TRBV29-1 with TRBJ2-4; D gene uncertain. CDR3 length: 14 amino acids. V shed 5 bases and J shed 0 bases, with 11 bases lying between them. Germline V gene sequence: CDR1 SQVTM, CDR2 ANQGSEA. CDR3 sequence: CSVRQTLAKNIQYF. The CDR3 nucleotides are TGCAGCGTTCGCCAGACCTTAGCCAAAAACATTCAGTACTTC.

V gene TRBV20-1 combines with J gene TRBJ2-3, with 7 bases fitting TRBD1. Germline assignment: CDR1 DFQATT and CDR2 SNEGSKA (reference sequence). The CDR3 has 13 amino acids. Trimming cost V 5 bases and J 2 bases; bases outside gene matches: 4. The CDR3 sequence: CSASTGDTDTQYF. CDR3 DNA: TGCAGTGCTTCAACAGGGGACACAGATACGCAGTATTTT.

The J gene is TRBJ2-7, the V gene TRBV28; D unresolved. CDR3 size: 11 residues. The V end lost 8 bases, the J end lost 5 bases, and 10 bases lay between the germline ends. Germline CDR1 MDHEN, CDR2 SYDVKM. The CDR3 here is CASGVMNEQYF. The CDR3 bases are TGTGCCAGCGGGGTGATGAACGAGCAGTACTTC.

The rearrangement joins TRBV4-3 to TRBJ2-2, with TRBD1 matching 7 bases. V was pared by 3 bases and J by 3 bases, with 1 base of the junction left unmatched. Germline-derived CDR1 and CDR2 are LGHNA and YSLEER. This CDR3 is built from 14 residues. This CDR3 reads CASSQQGDTGELFF. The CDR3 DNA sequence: TGCGCCAGCAGCCAGCAGGGGGACACCGGGGAGCTGTTTTTT.

The CDR3 spells CASSPVTRQETQYF. In DNA, the CDR3 is TGTGCCAGCAGCCCGGTGACAAGACAAGAGACCCAGTACTTC. The chain combines TRBV7-2 with TRBJ2-5; D not certain. The CDR3 covers 14 residues. Trimming took off 5 bases at V and 2 bases at J, with 12 bases between the two ends. CDR1 is SGHTA and CDR2 is FQGNSA in the germline V gene.

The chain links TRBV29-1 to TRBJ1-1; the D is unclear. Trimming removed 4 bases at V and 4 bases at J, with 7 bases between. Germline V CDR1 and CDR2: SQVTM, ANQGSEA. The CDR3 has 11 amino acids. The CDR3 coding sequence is TGCAGCGTTGTATCAGGCACTGAAGCTTTCTTT. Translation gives CSVVSGTEAFF. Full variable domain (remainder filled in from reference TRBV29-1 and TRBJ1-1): SAVISQKPSRDICQRGTSLTIQCQVDSQVTMMFWYRQQPGQSLTLIATANQGSEATYESGFVIDKFPISRPNLTFSTLTVSNMSPEDSSIYLCSVVSGTEAFFGQGTRLTVV.

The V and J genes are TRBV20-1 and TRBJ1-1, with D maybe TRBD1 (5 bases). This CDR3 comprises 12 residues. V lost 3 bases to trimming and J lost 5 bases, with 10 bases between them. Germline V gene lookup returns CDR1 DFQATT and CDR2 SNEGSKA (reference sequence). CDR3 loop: CSASRGLTEAFF. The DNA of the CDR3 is TGCAGTGCTAGTAGGGGCCTAACTGAAGCTTTCTTT.

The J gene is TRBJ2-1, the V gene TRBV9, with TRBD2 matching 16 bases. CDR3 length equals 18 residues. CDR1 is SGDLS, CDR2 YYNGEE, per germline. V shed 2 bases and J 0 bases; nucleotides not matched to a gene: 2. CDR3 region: CASSVGLAGGYSYNEQFF. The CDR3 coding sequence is TGTGCCAGCAGCGTGGGACTAGCGGGGGGGTACTCCTACAATGAGCAGTTCTTC.